The 15 T cell receptor beta chains below all came from one sample that was sequenced in a study of T cell responses to AZD1222 COVID-19 vaccine (dated by TCRdb to about 2021). The time point label of this sample denotes: baseline before first vaccination. To prepare the library, the immunoSEQ multiplex PCR assay was applied. Held by TCRdb, this immuneACCESS table contains in-frame sequences only and omits some clones. Under half of the omission traces to an unresolved V gene where checked; the cause of the rest is unknown. In all, the sample holds roughly 140,000 clones, and 85% to 90% of those were seen once. The ten biggest clones cover approximately 3.4% of the sample. This specimen was peripheral blood, taken on day 0 of AZD1222 vaccination. The receptors derive from an adult in good health.

The chain joins TRBV30 to TRBJ2-3; D is possibly TRBD2 (6 bases). V was clipped by 4 bases and J by 5 bases, with 13 bases between them. Germline-derived CDR1 and CDR2 are GTSNPN and SVGIG (reference sequence). The CDR3 runs 13 residues. The CDR3 coding sequence is TGTGCCTGGATGGCGGGAACCCAAGATACGCAGTATTTT. Translation gives CAWMAGTQDTQYF. Based on the CDR3 plus reference TRBV30 and TRBJ2-3, the full variable domain is SQTIHQWPATLVQPVGSPLSLECTVEGTSNPNLYWYRQAAGRGLQLLFYSVGIGQISSEVPQNLSASRPQDRQFILSSKKLLLSDSGFYLCAWMAGTQDTQYFGPGTRLTVL.

The chain carries TRBV29-1 and TRBJ1-5; tentatively, D is TRBD1 (5 bases). Germline loops: CDR1 SQVTM, CDR2 ANQGSEA. The CDR3 spans 13 residues. The V end lost 4 bases, the J end lost 6 bases, and 13 bases lay between the germline ends. The CDR3 nucleotides read TGCAGCGTTGTATTCGTCCAGGGTCAGCCCCAGCATTTT. It specifies CSVVFVQGQPQHF.

V usage is TRBV3-1 (or the pseudogene TRBV3-2) and J usage is TRBJ1-2; 7 bases are shared with TRBD1. The V segment lost 3 bases and the J segment 0 bases; nucleotides outside the gene matches: 7. Germline lookup yields CDR1 LGHDT and CDR2 YNNKEL (reference sequence). This CDR3 contains 16 residues. CDR3 protein: CASSQTEGAPNYGYTF. CDR3 coding DNA: TGTGCCAGCAGCCAGACGGAGGGGGCGCCTAACTATGGCTACACCTTC.

The V gene is TRBV5-5, the J gene TRBJ1-5; 7 bases are a match to TRBD1. Germline CDR1 and CDR2: SGHKS and YYEKEE (reference sequence). CDR3 size: 15 residues. The junction had 8 bases not matched to a gene; V was cut back by 4 bases and J by 4 bases. CDR3 bases: TGTGCCAGCAGCCAGGGGGGACAGCCAAATCAGCCCCAGCATTTT. It is translated as CASSQGGQPNQPQHF. Full variable domain (missing parts from reference TRBV5-5 and TRBJ1-5): DAGVTQSPTHLIKTRGQQVTLRCSPISGHKSVSWYQQVLGQGPQFIFQYYEKEERGRGNFPDRFSARQFPNYSSELNVNALLLGDSALYLCASSQGGQPNQPQHFGDGTRLSIL.

The chain links TRBV12-3 or TRBV12-4 to TRBJ1-5; D remains ambiguous. V shed 4 bases and J shed 3 bases, with 7 bases lying between them. The CDR3 runs 13 residues. The CDR3 coding sequence is TGTGCCAGCAGTTACACTTCCAATCAGCCCCAGCATTTT. This encodes CASSYTSNQPQHF.

CDR3 sequence reads: CASSQDQGAVFKNIQYF. The CDR3 bases are TGTGCCAGCAGCCAAGATCAGGGGGCGGTTTTCAAAAACATTCAGTACTTC. The rearrangement links TRBV4-2 to TRBJ2-4; 8 positions match TRBD1. Looked up from germline, CDR1 is LGHNA and CDR2 is YNFKEQ. After removal of 0 bases from V and 3 bases from J, the junction contained 7 bases not matched to a gene. The CDR3 contains 17 residues.

The chain is built from TRBV18 and TRBJ2-5; the D gene is possibly TRBD2 (6 bases). Germline V gene sequence: CDR1 KGHSH, CDR2 LQKENI. V dropped 8 bases and J dropped 2 bases, with 9 bases sitting between them. The CDR3 length is 12 residues. The CDR3 coding sequence is TGTGCCAGCCGACTAGTTCAAGAGACCCAGTACTTC. Amino acid sequence: CASRLVQETQYF.

Only one count was recorded for this clone. This chain joins TRBV30 and TRBJ2-7; D is undetermined. V lost 6 bases and J lost 0, with 9 bases in between. Germline CDR1 GTSNPN, CDR2 SVGIG (reference sequence). The CDR3 is 12 amino acids. CDR3 bases: TGTGCCTGTGACTTTAACTCCTACGAGCAGTACTTC. Its protein is CACDFNSYEQYF.

The chain links TRBV10-3 to TRBJ1-1, with 8 bases aligning to TRBD1. The germline V gene has CDR1 ENHRY and CDR2 SYGVKD. The trim removed 3 bases at V and 1 base at J, leaving 4 bases unmatched. The CDR3 has 15 amino acids. The CDR3 loop reads CAISDPTGGNTEAFF. DNA for the CDR3: TGTGCCATCAGTGACCCAACAGGGGGGAACACTGAAGCTTTCTTT.

This chain links TRBV15 with TRBJ2-1, with 9 positions matching TRBD2. Germline CDR1 is LNHNV and CDR2 is YYDKDF (reference sequence). The J segment lost 9 bases and the V segment lost 0 bases, leaving 6 bases of the junction unmatched. The CDR3 spans 15 residues. The CDR3 nucleotides are TGTGCCACCAGCAGAGATCGTCTAGCGGGGCTTGAGCAGTTCTTC. Translating gives CATSRDRLAGLEQFF.

The chain joins TRBV29-1 to TRBJ1-1, with no clear D. Germline loops: CDR1 SQVTM, CDR2 ANQGSEA. This CDR3 has 12 residues. Trimming removed 6 bases from V and 5 bases from J, with 13 bases in between. CDR3 residues: CSVGRMGTEAFF. The CDR3, as DNA: TGCAGCGTCGGGAGGATGGGGACTGAAGCTTTCTTT.

The chain employs TRBV18 and TRBJ2-1; D is ambiguous. Germline V gene lookup returns CDR1 KGHSH and CDR2 LQKENI. The CDR3 runs 17 residues. Trimming removed 3 bases at V and 6 bases at J, with 21 bases between. CDR3 in amino acids: CASSPFSRRRSANEQFF. The CDR3 DNA reads TGTGCCAGCTCACCGTTCAGTAGAAGGCGGTCGGCCAATGAGCAGTTCTTC.

V is TRBV3-1 (or the pseudogene TRBV3-2) and J is TRBJ1-2; the match to TRBD1 covers 8 bases. The CDR3 sequence is 14 residues long. V dropped 3 bases and J dropped 7; count of bases not matched to a gene: 7. The germline V gene has CDR1 LGHDT and CDR2 YNNKEL (reference sequence). The CDR3 loop reads CASSQAGTGGGYTF. DNA for the CDR3: TGTGCCAGCAGCCAGGCCGGGACAGGCGGTGGCTACACCTTC.

CDR3 DNA: TGTGCCAGCGGGGTAGTTGATTCGGGCGGGGAGCTGTTTTTT. Amino acid sequence: CASGVVDSGGELFF. The chain combines TRBV4-2 with TRBJ2-2; D call uncertain. V was trimmed by 8 bases and J by 7 bases, leaving 17 bases between them. This CDR3 comprises 14 residues. Germline CDR1 reads LGHNA; CDR2 reads YNFKEQ.

This rearrangement joins TRBV25-1 to TRBJ2-2; TRBD2 agrees at 8 bases. After removal of 0 bases from V and 5 bases from J, the junction contained 8 bases not matched to a gene. This CDR3 has 17 amino acids. Per the germline V gene, CDR1 is MGHDK and CDR2 is SYGVNS. This chain's CDR3 is CASSEYAAGGDTGELFF. Here the CDR3 DNA reads TGTGCCAGCAGTGAATATGCGGCGGGAGGTGATACCGGGGAGCTGTTTTTT.